This entry concerns a single T cell receptor beta chain. The repertoire was sequenced with immunoSEQ multiplex PCR; TCRdb's copy has only in-frame clones and lacks some. The sample carries 110,000 to 150,000 clones, about 82% recorded once. The source of the sample is a study of blood T cell repertoires in COVID-19. The source is a woman aged 55-70 years with acute or convalescent COVID-19. Sample: peripheral blood.

CDR3 region: CASSLPSGPNQPQHF. The CDR3 region has the DNA TGTGCCAGCAGTCTCCCCAGCGGACCAAATCAGCCCCAGCATTTT. The gene calls are TRBV27 and TRBJ1-5; D unclear. V shed 5 bases and J shed 4 bases, with 15 bases lying between them. The length of the CDR3 is 15 residues. Germline loops: CDR1 MNHEY, CDR2 SMNVEV (reference sequence).